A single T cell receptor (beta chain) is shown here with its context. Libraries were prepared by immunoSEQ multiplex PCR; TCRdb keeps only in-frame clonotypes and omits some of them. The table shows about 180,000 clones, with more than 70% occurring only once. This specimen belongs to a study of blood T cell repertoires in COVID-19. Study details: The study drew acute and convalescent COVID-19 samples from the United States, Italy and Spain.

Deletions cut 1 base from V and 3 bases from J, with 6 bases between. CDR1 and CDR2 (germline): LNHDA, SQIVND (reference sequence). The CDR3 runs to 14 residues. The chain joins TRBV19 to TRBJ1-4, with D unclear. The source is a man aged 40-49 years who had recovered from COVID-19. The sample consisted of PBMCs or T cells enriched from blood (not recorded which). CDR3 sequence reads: CASSIGRANEKLFF. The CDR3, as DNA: TGTGCCAGTAGTATAGGCCGAGCTAATGAAAAACTGTTTTTT.